This TCR beta chain was identified during a study of vaccination and CD4 T cells after COVID-19. Turning to the study itself: Cellular stimulation was performed using overlapping spike peptides derived from SARS-CoV-2, HCoV-NL63, HCoV-OC43 and HCoV-229E.

Germline V gene data show CDR1 as SGHNT and CDR2 as YENEEA. This CDR3 comprises 12 residues. Trimming took off 5 bases at V and 0 bases at J, with 5 bases between the two ends. Regarding the study as a whole: Convalescent patients had 304 of 307 vaccine-specific clones showing spike mono-reactivity.

Specified treatment: roughly 10-day PBMC culture with coronavirus spike peptide pools or control peptides (ViraFEST assay). Sequenced with the Oncomine TCR Beta short-read assay was DNA taken from cultured CD4+ T cells. TCRdb re-called the PCR reads with MiXCR, one entry per CDR3 protein. The repertoire holds roughly 10,000 distinct CDR3 sequences, 25% seen once, with roughly 25% in the top ten. Of note for this clonotype: Its antigen remains unknown.

This receptor was identified in a human donor who had recovered from COVID-19. This sequence joins TRBV11-3 and TRBJ2-7; no reliable D call. The sample here was CD4+ T cells from blood, cultured in vitro, taken after SARS-CoV-2 vaccination. CDR3 region: CASSQSSYEQYF. The CDR3 DNA follows: TGTGCCAGCAGCCAAAGCTCCTACGAGCAGTACTTC.